The 28 T cell receptor beta chains given below trace back to one sample, sequenced in a study of cytomegalovirus exposure and HLA in healthy donors. PCR was performed using 60 Vbeta and 13 Jbeta primers. Sequencing was performed with immunoSEQ multiplex PCR; in TCRdb, only in-frame clones are kept and a portion is missing. The sample carries about 200,000 clones, approximately 70% recorded once. The sample consisted of PBMCs. These receptors all come from a man aged 40-49 years in good health and CMV-seropositive.

The gene calls are TRBV6-5 and TRBJ1-6; D is possibly TRBD1 (6 bases). The CDR3 runs to 14 residues. Germline V lookup: CDR1 MNHEY, CDR2 SVGAGI. The ends were cut back, 10 bases at V and 4 bases at J, with 14 bases in the middle. Written as DNA, the CDR3 is TGTGCCACTCGACAGGATTTATATAATTCACCCCTCCACTTT. It codes for CATRQDLYNSPLHF.

V usage is TRBV28 and J usage is TRBJ1-5, with D possibly matching TRBD1 (6 bases). Germline CDR1 is MDHEN and CDR2 is SYDVKM. Trimming stripped 6 bases from V and 0 bases from J, with 18 bases between. The CDR3 loop spans 17 amino acids. For the CDR3, the DNA is TGTGCCAGCAGGACTTACCGGGACAACAATAGCAATCAGCCCCAGCATTTT. Encoded protein: CASRTYRDNNSNQPQHF.

V gene TRBV5-3 combines with J gene TRBJ1-5, with TRBD1 as a possible D gene (6 bases). TRBV5-3 is given ORF status, its function remaining uncertain. Trimming left V 3 bases short and J 0 bases short, with 10 bases between. The CDR3 totals 15 residues. CDR3 bases: TGTGCCAGAAGCTACGGACAGAATAGCAATCAGCCCCAGCATTTT. Its protein is CARSYGQNSNQPQHF.

The genes are TRBV5-8 and TRBJ2-1; D call uncertain. Looked up from germline, CDR1 is SGHTS and CDR2 is YDEGEE. V lost 4 bases to trimming and J lost 3 bases, with 8 bases between them. The CDR3 covers 13 residues. CDR3 DNA: TGTGCCAGCAGCACGGTAGTCTACAATGAGCAGTTCTTC. Protein product: CASSTVVYNEQFF.

This clone was counted a few times. This chain connects TRBV5-8 to TRBJ2-5, with 10 nucleotides matching TRBD1. Germline V gene lookup returns CDR1 SGHTS and CDR2 YDEGEE. V lost 4 bases to trimming and J lost 5 bases; unmatched junction nucleotides: 8. The CDR3 length is 15 residues. The chain's CDR3 is CASSPGTGDLETQYF. The CDR3 DNA sequence: TGTGCCAGCAGCCCCGGGACAGGGGACCTGGAGACCCAGTACTTC.

The rearrangement links TRBV19 to TRBJ2-1; 9 nucleotides match TRBD2. Trimming removed 11 bases from V and 10 bases from J; junction bases left unmatched: 6. Germline V gene sequence: CDR1 LNHDA, CDR2 SQIVND (reference sequence). The CDR3 consists of 11 residues. The CDR3 sequence: CASTTSGEQFF. The DNA for the CDR3 is TGTGCCTCAACAACTAGCGGGGAGCAGTTCTTC.

The rearrangement joins TRBV6-5 to TRBJ1-2, with D possibly matching TRBD1 (6 bases). The CDR3 is 15 residues long. Germline CDR1 MNHEY, CDR2 SVGAGI. V lost 8 bases to trimming and J lost 4 bases, with 20 bases between them. This chain's CDR3 is CASPPSQGIGYGYTF. The CDR3, as DNA: TGTGCCAGCCCCCCAAGTCAGGGGATCGGCTATGGCTACACCTTC.

As for this clone: The same CDR3 arises from other DNA sequences in this sample as well. V usage is TRBV9 and J usage is TRBJ2-5, with TRBD1 matching 9 bases. This CDR3 has 15 amino acids. The ends lost 0 bases at V and 5 bases at J; junction bases unmatched: 5. Germline V lookup: CDR1 SGDLS, CDR2 YYNGEE. The CDR3 DNA sequence: TGTGCCAGCAGCGTAGGGGACAGGGTTATTGAGACCCAGTACTTC. Its translation: CASSVGDRVIETQYF.

The rearrangement uses TRBV6-5 and TRBJ2-7, with D hard to call. CDR3 length equals 13 residues. Trimming took off 4 bases at V and 1 base at J, with 8 bases between the two ends. The germline V gene has CDR1 MNHEY and CDR2 SVGAGI. CDR3 sequence: CASSLVPSYEQYF. CDR3 bases: TGTGCCAGCAGTTTAGTTCCATCCTACGAGCAGTACTTC.

The rearrangement links TRBV4-2 to TRBJ2-3; 8 bases are shared with TRBD2. The CDR3 spans 16 residues. The germline V gene has CDR1 LGHNA and CDR2 YNFKEQ. V trimming: 4 bases; J trimming: 8 bases; junction bases outside the gene matches: 14. In DNA, the CDR3 is TGTGCCAGCAGCCCATCCTCCGGGACTAGAGGCGGTACGCAGTATTTT. It is translated as CASSPSSGTRGGTQYF.

The V gene is TRBV5-1, the J gene TRBJ2-7; D perhaps matches TRBD1 (8 bases). Trimming took 3 bases from V and 5 from J, leaving 18 bases between them. The CDR3 contains 15 residues. From germline, CDR1 is SGHRS and CDR2 YFSETQ. The CDR3: CASSSDTGGGNEQYF. DNA of the CDR3: TGCGCCAGCAGCTCTGATACAGGGGGAGGGAACGAGCAGTACTTC.

The rearrangement joins TRBV5-1 to TRBJ2-3, with D perhaps matching TRBD2 (6 bases). Deletions cut 4 bases from V and 1 base from J, with 13 bases between. The CDR3 totals 15 residues. Per the germline V gene, CDR1 is SGHRS and CDR2 is YFSETQ. CDR3 DNA: TGCGCCAGCAGCATACTAGCTAGGGGCACAGATACGCAGTATTTT. Its protein is CASSILARGTDTQYF.

This clone was found a few times. The chain uses TRBV5-4 and TRBJ2-7; TRBD1 matches 9 bases. This CDR3 contains 15 residues. CDR1 and CDR2 from the germline V gene are SGHNT and YYREEE (reference sequence). After removal of 4 bases from V and 1 base from J, the junction contained 6 bases not matched to a gene. CDR3 in amino acids: CASSPDRGVSYEQYF. The DNA of the CDR3 is TGTGCCAGCAGCCCCGACAGGGGGGTTTCCTACGAGCAGTACTTC.

V gene TRBV4-1 combines with J gene TRBJ2-4; D call uncertain. CDR1 MGHRA and CDR2 YSYEKL come from the germline V gene. V was cut by 4 bases and J by 0 bases, with 13 bases left in between. CDR3 length: 16 residues. The CDR3 sequence: CASSLGPLLAKNIQYF. The CDR3 bases are TGCGCCAGCAGCCTTGGTCCTTTACTAGCCAAAAACATTCAGTACTTC.

The rearrangement uses TRBV15 and TRBJ2-1; D possibly corresponds to TRBD1 (6 bases). This CDR3 comprises 14 residues. From germline, CDR1 is LNHNV and CDR2 YYDKDF (reference sequence). V gave up 1 base and J gave up 8 bases, with 12 bases separating them. For the CDR3, the DNA is TGTGCCACCAGCAGAGTGGCATGGGGGCATGAGCAGTTCTTC. This gives the protein CATSRVAWGHEQFF.

The chain joins TRBV9 to TRBJ2-3, with 12 bases identical to TRBD2. Trimming cost V 0 bases and J 3 bases; bases outside gene matches: 5. CDR3 length equals 17 residues. Germline-derived CDR1 and CDR2 are SGDLS and YYNGEE. CDR3 amino acids: CASSVEGGTSGTDTQYF. The CDR3 nucleotides are TGTGCCAGCAGCGTAGAAGGGGGGACTAGCGGGACAGATACGCAGTATTTT. Supplemented by reference TRBV9 and TRBJ2-3, the full variable domain reads DSGVTQTPKHLITATGQRVTLRCSPRSGDLSVYWYQQSLDQGLQFLIQYYNGEERAKGNILERFSAQQFPDLHSELNLSSLELGDSALYFCASSVEGGTSGTDTQYFGPGTRLTVL.

CDR3 sequence (DNA): TGTGCCAGCAGCCCAATAGAGGGCTACAATGAGCAGTTCTTC. Residues: CASSPIEGYNEQFF. The rearrangement links TRBV14 to TRBJ2-1; possible D gene TRBD2, 5 bases. This CDR3 region has 14 residues. The V end was cut by 4 bases, the J end by 3 bases, with 10 bases between. Germline values: CDR1 SGHDN, CDR2 FVKESK.

The chain links TRBV19 to TRBJ1-5; D not resolved. CDR1 and CDR2 (germline): LNHDA, SQIVND (reference sequence). The CDR3 spans 13 residues. V was pared by 6 bases and J by 4 bases, with 10 bases between. The CDR3 loop reads CASSDQANQPQHF. CDR3 DNA sequence: TGTGCCAGTAGCGACCAGGCAAATCAGCCCCAGCATTTT.

This clone has more than one count but fewer than ten. V and J are TRBV7-6 and TRBJ1-2; weak D call: TRBD1 (5 bases). The CDR3 contains 15 residues. Trimming pared 5 bases from V and 4 bases from J, leaving 17 bases between. Per the germline V gene, CDR1 is SGHVS and CDR2 is FNYEAQ. CDR3 in DNA: TGTGCCAGCAGCGCCACGGTAGGGGAGGGCTATGGCTACACCTTC. As protein: CASSATVGEGYGYTF. The whole variable domain, remainder taken from reference TRBV7-6 and TRBJ1-2, is GAGVSQSPRYKVTKRGQDVALRCDPISGHVSLYWYRQALGQGPEFLTYFNYEAQQDKSGLPNDRFSAERPEGSISTLTIQRTEQRDSAMYRCASSATVGEGYGYTFGSGTRLTVV.

This CDR3 reads CASSLEGTVRNTEAFF. The CDR3 coding sequence is TGCGCCAGCAGCTTGGAGGGGACAGTGAGAAACACTGAAGCTTTCTTT. This chain uses TRBV5-1 with TRBJ1-1, with 7 bases matching TRBD1. The CDR3 spans 16 residues. Germline lookup yields CDR1 SGHRS and CDR2 YFSETQ. Trimming removed 0 bases from V and 2 bases from J; junction bases left unmatched: 7.

The chain combines TRBV7-8 with TRBJ1-4; TRBD1 matches 8 bases. CDR1 is SGHVS, CDR2 FQNEAQ, per germline. The CDR3 is 17 residues long. Trimming took 2 bases from V and 7 from J; bases not matched to a gene: 12. DNA for the CDR3: TGTGCCAGCAGCTTAAAGCACAGGGGGAAGAGGAGTGAAAAACTGTTTTTT. This gives the protein CASSLKHRGKRSEKLFF.

This clone has more than one count but fewer than ten. The chain uses TRBV10-3 and TRBJ2-7; D may be TRBD2 (6 bases). Per the germline V gene, CDR1 is ENHRY and CDR2 is SYGVKD. This CDR3 has 12 residues. With 8 bases removed from V and 2 bases from J, the gap between germline ends came to 10 bases. CDR3 region: CAIGRSTYEQYF. Written as DNA, the CDR3 is TGTGCCATCGGGAGGAGCACCTACGAGCAGTACTTC.

This clone was seen just once. The V gene is TRBV13, the J gene TRBJ2-5, with a tentative D call TRBD2 (6 bases). The last part of the DNA fits TRBJ2-7 better; the J call may be wrong. Germline V gene lookup returns CDR1 PRHDT and CDR2 FYEKMQ (reference sequence). The CDR3 runs 15 residues. The CDR3 DNA sequence: TGTGCCAGCTCTGGTTGGCGGGGAAGCTCCTACGAGCAGTACTTC. Translation: CASSGWRGSSYEQYF.

Only a few counts were recorded for this clone. The junction departs from germline at one end; a sequencing error may be responsible. This chain uses TRBV18 with TRBJ2-7, with 7 bases aligning to TRBD1. Germline CDR1 KGHSH, CDR2 LQKENI. The CDR3 is 15 residues long. CDR3 nucleotides: TGTGCCAGCTCCCCACGGCCGGGACAGAGCTACGAGCAGTACTTC. Its translation is CASSPRPGQSYEQYF.

The chain is built from TRBV27 and TRBJ2-1, with 8 bases aligning to TRBD1. Germline lookup yields CDR1 MNHEY and CDR2 SMNVEV (reference sequence). The CDR3 covers 15 residues. V shed 5 bases, J shed 6 bases, and the junction held 9 bases outside the gene matches. The chain's CDR3 is CASSPPRTGFNEQFF. The CDR3 DNA is TGTGCCAGCAGTCCTCCTCGGACAGGGTTCAATGAGCAGTTCTTC.

The chain employs TRBV27 and TRBJ1-1; D is unresolved. The CDR3 runs to 15 residues. Germline assignment: CDR1 MNHEY and CDR2 SMNVEV (reference sequence). Deletions cut 0 bases from V and 5 bases from J, with 13 bases between. The DNA for the CDR3 is TGTGCCAGCAGTTTATCGACGGGTATGAGGACTGAAGCTTTCTTT. Its protein is CASSLSTGMRTEAFF.

This CDR3 is CASIRDRDSGNTIYF. The CDR3 DNA sequence: TGTGCCAGCATCCGAGACAGGGACTCTGGAAACACCATATATTTT. The genes are TRBV6-6 and TRBJ1-3, with TRBD1 matching 7 bases. Unmatched junction bases numbered 6, after V lost 7 bases and J lost 0 bases. Germline loops: CDR1 MNHNY, CDR2 SVGAGI (reference sequence). The CDR3 runs 15 residues.

The chain employs TRBV25-1 and TRBJ2-7; tentatively, D is TRBD1 (6 bases). Germline-derived CDR1 and CDR2 are MGHDK and SYGVNS. The V end lost 5 bases, the J end lost 3 bases, and 11 bases lay between the germline ends. The CDR3 is 13 residues long. CDR3 DNA sequence: TGTGCCAGCAGTCGGGGACACAACTACGAGCAGTACTTC. Protein: CASSRGHNYEQYF.